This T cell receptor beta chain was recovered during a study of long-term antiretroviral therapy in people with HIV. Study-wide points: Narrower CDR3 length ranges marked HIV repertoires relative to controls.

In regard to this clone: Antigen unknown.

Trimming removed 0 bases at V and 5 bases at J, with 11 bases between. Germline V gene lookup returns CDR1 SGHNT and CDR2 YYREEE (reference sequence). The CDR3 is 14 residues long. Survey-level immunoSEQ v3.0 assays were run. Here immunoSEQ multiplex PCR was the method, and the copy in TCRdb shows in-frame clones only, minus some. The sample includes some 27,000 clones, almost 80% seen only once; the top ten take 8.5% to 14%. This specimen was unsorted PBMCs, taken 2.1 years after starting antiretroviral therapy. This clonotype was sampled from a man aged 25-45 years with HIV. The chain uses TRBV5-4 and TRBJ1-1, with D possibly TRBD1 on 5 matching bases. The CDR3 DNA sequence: TGTGCCAGCAGCTTGGGGGGGGTTCCTACTGAAGCTTTCTTT. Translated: CASSLGGVPTEAFF.